These 8 T cell receptor beta chains originate from one sample sequenced in a study of blood T cell repertoires in COVID-19. Profiling relied on immunoSEQ multiplex PCR, and the TCRdb table lists in-frame clones only, not all of them. Of tens of thousands of clones in the sample, 82% were seen once. The sequencing sample was made of peripheral blood. The receptors were sampled from a woman between 55 and 75 years old with acute or convalescent COVID-19.

The J gene is TRBJ1-2, the V gene TRBV19, with 10 bases aligning to TRBD1. V lost 5 bases and J lost 8; bases outside the gene matches: 5. The germline V gene encodes CDR1 LNHDA and CDR2 SQIVND (reference sequence). The CDR3 has 13 residues. CDR3 coding DNA: TGTGCCAGTAGTGGCGACAGGGGGCGAGGCTACACCTTC. Its protein is CASSGDRGRGYTF.

V and J are TRBV29-1 and TRBJ2-7; 8 bases match TRBD2. The CDR3 extends over 15 amino acids. The germline gives CDR1 SQVTM, CDR2 ANQGSEA. The V gene end was trimmed by 5 bases and the J gene end by 0 bases; junction bases not matched to a gene: 9. CDR3 region: CSVSPSRGGSYEQYF. DNA for the CDR3: TGCAGCGTTTCCCCGAGTCGGGGGGGCTCCTACGAGCAGTACTTC.

The chain joins TRBV2 to TRBJ2-1; TRBD2 matches 13 bases. CDR3 length: 14 residues. CDR1 SNHLY and CDR2 FYNNEI come from the germline V gene. The V gene end was trimmed by 6 bases and the J gene end by 12 bases; junction bases not matched to a gene: 8. As DNA, the CDR3 is TGTGCCAGCAGGGAGGGGACTAGCGGGATATCGCAGTTCTTC. Amino acid sequence: CASREGTSGISQFF.

The V and J genes are TRBV7-6 and TRBJ2-2, with 10 bases that match TRBD2. The CDR3 contains 17 residues. J was trimmed by 9 bases and V by 4 bases; bases with no gene match: 14. The germline CDR1 and CDR2 sequences are SGHVS and FNYEAQ. CDR3 protein: CASSSRGGTSGVRELFF. CDR3 bases: TGTGCCAGCAGCTCCCGGGGGGGAACTAGCGGGGTCCGGGAGCTGTTTTTT. Full variable domain (outside the CDR3, taken from reference TRBV7-6 and TRBJ2-2): GAGVSQSPRYKVTKRGQDVALRCDPISGHVSLYWYRQALGQGPEFLTYFNYEAQQDKSGLPNDRFSAERPEGSISTLTIQRTEQRDSAMYRCASSSRGGTSGVRELFFGEGSRLTVL.

This clone was seen more than once but under ten times. V usage is TRBV6-4 and J usage is TRBJ2-2, with D possibly being TRBD2 (6 bases). This CDR3 is built from 14 residues. Trimming pared 5 bases from V and 1 base from J, leaving 8 bases between. CDR1 and CDR2 from the germline V gene are MRHNA and SNTAGT. The CDR3 DNA reads as TGTGCCAGCAGTAGGGACTGGAACACCGGGGAGCTGTTTTTT. Translated, it gives CASSRDWNTGELFF.

The chain joins TRBV2 to TRBJ2-5; 8 bases map to TRBD1. With V trimmed by 6 bases and J by 5 bases, 8 bases remained unmatched. CDR1 and CDR2 (germline): SNHLY, FYNNEI. This CDR3 has 14 residues. The CDR3 loop reads CASSLLGTGETQYF. The CDR3 DNA reads as TGTGCCAGCAGCTTACTCGGGACAGGCGAGACCCAGTACTTC. The full variable domain, its missing parts supplied by reference TRBV2 and TRBJ2-5, is EPEVTQTPSHQVTQMGQEVILRCVPISNHLYFYWYRQILGQKVEFLVSFYNNEISEKSEIFDDQFSVERPDGSNFTLKIRSTKLEDSAMYFCASSLLGTGETQYFGPGTRLLVL.

This sequence joins TRBV9 and TRBJ2-1; D might be TRBD2 (6 bases). CDR1 and CDR2 from the germline V gene are SGDLS and YYNGEE. CDR3 length: 15 amino acids. Trimming pared 4 bases from V and 6 bases from J, leaving 17 bases between. CDR3 coding DNA: TGTGCCAGCAGCCCTAGGACTACGGCCCCCAATGAGCAGTTCTTC. It translates to CASSPRTTAPNEQFF.

By frequency in the sample, this clone is medium-sized. The chain has TRBV6-5 and TRBJ2-7, with 10 positions matching TRBD2. Germline V gene data show CDR1 as MNHEY and CDR2 as SVGAGI. The CDR3 length is 16 residues. The junction had 9 bases not matched to a gene; V was cut back by 0 bases and J by 7 bases. CDR3 coding DNA: TGTGCCAGCAGTTACTCGAGTCTAGCGGGGGCCCAGGAGCAGTACTTC. It specifies CASSYSSLAGAQEQYF.